The 22 T cell receptor beta chains in this list originate from one sample, sequenced in a study of blood T cells in healthy people across ages. Using a J-beta primer mix together with a sample-barcoded 5' primer, a second PCR was run for about 6 to 11 cycles. Each CDR3 protein is one row after TCRdb ran MiXCR on the 5' RACE reads. The table shows fewer than 900,000 distinct CDR3 sequences, with about 42% occurring only once. Sequencing was carried out using blood. The receptor source for this set is a woman aged 60-70 years in good health.

This clonotype has more than one count but fewer than ten. The rearrangement uses TRBV18 and TRBJ2-3, with TRBD1 as a possible D gene (5 bases). V was pared by 1 base and J by 6 bases, with 11 bases between. In germline, CDR1 is KGHSH, CDR2 LQKENI. CDR3 length: 14 residues. The CDR3 nucleotides are TGTGCCAGCTCACCACGCCAGGGTTTCGATACGCAGTATTTT. It codes for CASSPRQGFDTQYF.

A few counts support this clonotype. V is TRBV7-9 and J is TRBJ2-5, with 10 bases that match TRBD1. The CDR3 is made up of 15 amino acids. Looked up from germline, CDR1 is SEHNR and CDR2 is FQNEAQ (reference sequence). Germline trimming cut 5 bases from V and 1 base from J; bases unmatched to any gene: 4. The CDR3 region is CASSTGDRGQETQYF. CDR3 sequence (DNA): TGTGCCAGCAGCACGGGGGACAGGGGCCAAGAGACCCAGTACTTC. The complete variable domain, with remaining parts taken from reference TRBV7-9 and TRBJ2-5, reads DTGVSQNPRHKITKRGQNVTFRCDPISEHNRLYWYRQTLGQGPEFLTYFQNEAQLEKSRLLSDRFSAERPKGSFSTLEIQRTEQGDSAMYLCASSTGDRGQETQYFGPGTRLLVL.

This clonotype was counted only a few times. One junction end disagrees with the germline gene, perhaps due to a read error. The chain carries TRBV11-2 and TRBJ1-2; no definite D call. There are 14 residues in the CDR3. Germline CDR1 and CDR2: SGHAT and FQNNGV. The chain's CDR3 is CASSLGKSHYGYTF. The CDR3 region has the DNA TGTGCTAGCAGCTTAGGGAAGTCGCACTATGGCTACACCTTC.

The chain employs TRBV7-2 and TRBJ2-7; 7 nucleotides agree with TRBD2. The germline CDR1 and CDR2 sequences are SGHTA and FQGNSA. The trim removed 6 bases at V and 0 bases at J, leaving 5 bases unmatched. The CDR3 contains 14 residues. CDR3 protein: CASRRGGDSYEQYF. The DNA of the CDR3 is TGTGCCAGCAGGCGCGGGGGAGACTCCTACGAGCAGTACTTC.

About this clonotype itself: A read error may account for a junction end that differs from germline. The chain has TRBV7-2 and TRBJ2-3, with TRBD1 as a possible D gene (5 bases). CDR1 and CDR2 from the germline V gene are SGHTA and FQGNSA. The CDR3 extends over 16 amino acids. The CDR3 reads CAGSLALFREKDTQYF. As DNA, the CDR3 is TGTGCCGGCAGCTTAGCTTTGTTCAGGGAAAAGGATACGCAGTATTTT.

J is TRBJ2-7 and V is TRBV20-1; perhaps TRBD1 as D (5 bases). Deletions cut 0 bases from V and 0 bases from J, with 12 bases between. CDR3 length: 15 residues. The V gene's germline CDR1 is DFQATT and CDR2 SNEGSKA (reference sequence). The CDR3 region has the DNA TGCAGTGCTAGAGATATACAGGTTAGCTCCTACGAGCAGTACTTC. The encoded protein is CSARDIQVSSYEQYF.

As to this clonotype: Since a much larger clone is just one base distant, this may be a read error. The chain has TRBV3-1 and TRBJ2-1, with D perhaps TRBD2 (6 bases). Between the trimmed V and J ends, which lost 0 bases and 9 bases, there was a span of 18 bases. CDR3 size: 16 residues. Per germline, CDR1 LGHDT and CDR2 YNNKEL (reference sequence). CDR3 in amino acids: CASSQEPGVGLSEQFF. The CDR3 bases are TGTGCCAGCAGCCAAGAACCGGGAGTGGGTCTGAGTGAGCAGTTCTTC.

The V gene is TRBV20-1, the J gene TRBJ2-7; 10 bases match TRBD1. The CDR3 runs 15 residues. CDR1 and CDR2 from the germline V gene are DFQATT and SNEGSKA (reference sequence). The V and J ends lost 1 base and 6 bases, in that order; junction bases with no gene match: 9. The CDR3 DNA sequence: TGCAGTGCTAGAGTTCTAGGGACAGGGGAGGTCGAGCAGTACTTC. Translating gives CSARVLGTGEVEQYF.

This clonotype appeared a few times. The rearrangement links TRBV6-2 or TRBV6-3 to TRBJ2-1, with 16 positions matching TRBD2. Germline V gives CDR1 MNHEY, CDR2 SVGEGT. V shed 6 bases, J shed 4 bases, and the junction held 15 bases outside the gene matches. The CDR3 has 20 residues. In DNA, the CDR3 is TGTGCCAGCAGCATTCCGCCGGGACTAGCGGGAGGGGGGAATTACAATGAGCAGTTCTTC. This encodes CASSIPPGLAGGGNYNEQFF.

This clonotype appeared a few times. The V call is TRBV14, the J call TRBJ2-1; no clear D gene. The germline V gene has CDR1 SGHDN and CDR2 FVKESK. V was pared by 3 bases and J by 8 bases, with 14 bases between. The CDR3 has 14 amino acids. The CDR3 nucleotides are TGTGCCAGCAGCCAGGTCGCTCCGTCCCATGAGCAGTTCTTC. Translation: CASSQVAPSHEQFF.

Regarding this clonotype: This may arise from a read error, as a much more abundant clone is one base away. The chain employs TRBV10-3 and TRBJ1-2; D is unresolved. The germline V gene has CDR1 ENHRY and CDR2 SYGVKD. Trimming took 0 bases from V and 6 from J, leaving 11 bases between them. The CDR3 length is 14 residues. CDR3 DNA: TGTGCCATCAGTGAGTCTCGGGGATTGAATGGCTACACCTTC. Protein: CAISESRGLNGYTF.

V is TRBV28 and J is TRBJ2-7, with unresolved D. The CDR3 has 14 amino acids. From germline, CDR1 is MDHEN and CDR2 SYDVKM. V was clipped by 8 bases and J by 4 bases, with 18 bases between them. In nucleotides, the CDR3 is TGTGCCAGCGGCCTAGGCACAGCGATATACGAGCAGTACTTC. Translating it yields CASGLGTAIYEQYF.

V is TRBV12-3 or TRBV12-4 and J is TRBJ2-5, with 7 bases lining up with TRBD2. The CDR3 consists of 15 residues. The junction had 11 bases not matched to a gene; V was cut back by 7 bases and J by 3 bases. The CDR3 loop reads CASIPGGGREETQYF. CDR3 nucleotides: TGTGCCAGCATCCCGGGGGGAGGGCGAGAAGAGACCCAGTACTTC.

The chain uses TRBV7-9 and TRBJ1-1; unclear D gene. Germline V gene lookup returns CDR1 SEHNR and CDR2 FQNEAQ (reference sequence). Trimming shortened V by 3 bases and J by 3 bases, and 8 bases separated the two germline ends. This CDR3 region has 13 residues. DNA of the CDR3: TGTGCCAGCAGCTTTCCGGGTTACACTGAAGCTTTCTTT. Protein sequence: CASSFPGYTEAFF.

The chain has TRBV2 and TRBJ2-1, with D unclear. The better agreement between TRBJ2-7 and the DNA end casts doubt on the J call. Germline V gene data show CDR1 as SNHLY and CDR2 as FYNNEI. The CDR3 spans 14 residues. CDR3 in amino acids: CASRGDLSYNEQYF. CDR3 DNA sequence: TGTGCCAGCAGAGGTGACCTCTCCTACAATGAGCAGTACTTC.

V is TRBV12-3 or TRBV12-4 and J is TRBJ2-1, with 7 bases lining up with TRBD1. After removal of 5 bases from V and 10 bases from J, the junction contained 11 bases not matched to a gene. This CDR3 is 14 amino acids long. CDR3 in DNA: TGTGCCAGCAGTGTAGGCCAGGGGGTGGGGGAGCAGTTCTTC. Translation: CASSVGQGVGEQFF.

There are a few counts of this clonotype. The chain uses TRBV4-1 and TRBJ1-2, with 11 bases that match TRBD1. Trimming cost V 1 base and J 3 bases; bases outside gene matches: 7. The CDR3 is made up of 17 amino acids. Per germline, CDR1 MGHRA and CDR2 YSYEKL. The CDR3 sequence is CASSQGPGTGGYYGYTF. DNA of the CDR3: TGCGCCAGCAGCCAAGGACCCGGGACAGGGGGATACTATGGCTACACCTTC.

CDR3 DNA sequence: TGTGCCAGCAGCCCCCGGGGGGCCGGCTACACCTTC. As protein: CASSPRGAGYTF. J is TRBJ1-2 and V is TRBV3-1; weak D call: TRBD1 (6 bases). With 4 bases removed from V and 8 bases from J, the gap between germline ends came to 11 bases. This CDR3 region has 12 residues. CDR1 LGHDT and CDR2 YNNKEL come from the germline V gene (reference sequence).

This chain uses TRBV30 with TRBJ1-2; D remains unclear. Between the trimmed V and J ends, which lost 3 bases and 2 bases, there was a span of 13 bases. Germline V gives CDR1 GTSNPN, CDR2 SVGIG (reference sequence). The CDR3 sequence is 14 residues long. The CDR3 region has the DNA TGTGCCTGGAGGTCGTCCAACGGCAACTATGGCTACACCTTC. This encodes CAWRSSNGNYGYTF.

This clonotype came up a few times. The V and J genes are TRBV12-3 or TRBV12-4 and TRBJ1-2, with D possibly being TRBD1 (6 bases). Trimming cost V 3 bases and J 2 bases, with 16 bases left between them. CDR3 length equals 16 residues. The CDR3: CASSFPPGHLNYGYTF. In DNA form, the CDR3 reads TGTGCCAGCAGTTTCCCACCGGGACACTTGAACTATGGCTACACCTTC.

This clonotype came up a few times. The chain carries TRBV29-1 and TRBJ1-2; D might be TRBD1 (5 bases). V was clipped by 7 bases and J by 12 bases, with 24 bases between them. Germline V gene data show CDR1 as SQVTM and CDR2 as ANQGSEA. The CDR3 contains 13 residues. Here the CDR3 reads CSGMGPDASSHTF. In nucleotides, the CDR3 is TGCAGCGGGATGGGGCCCGATGCCTCTTCCCACACCTTC.

This clonotype has just a few counts. The rearrangement uses TRBV3-1 and TRBJ1-5, with D possibly being TRBD1 (5 bases). V was clipped by 4 bases and J by 5 bases, with 12 bases between them. Germline CDR1 LGHDT, CDR2 YNNKEL (reference sequence). The CDR3 is 14 amino acids. Written as DNA, the CDR3 is TGTGCCAGCAGCCTCGGACACGGAGATCAGCCCCAGCATTTT. Translation gives CASSLGHGDQPQHF.